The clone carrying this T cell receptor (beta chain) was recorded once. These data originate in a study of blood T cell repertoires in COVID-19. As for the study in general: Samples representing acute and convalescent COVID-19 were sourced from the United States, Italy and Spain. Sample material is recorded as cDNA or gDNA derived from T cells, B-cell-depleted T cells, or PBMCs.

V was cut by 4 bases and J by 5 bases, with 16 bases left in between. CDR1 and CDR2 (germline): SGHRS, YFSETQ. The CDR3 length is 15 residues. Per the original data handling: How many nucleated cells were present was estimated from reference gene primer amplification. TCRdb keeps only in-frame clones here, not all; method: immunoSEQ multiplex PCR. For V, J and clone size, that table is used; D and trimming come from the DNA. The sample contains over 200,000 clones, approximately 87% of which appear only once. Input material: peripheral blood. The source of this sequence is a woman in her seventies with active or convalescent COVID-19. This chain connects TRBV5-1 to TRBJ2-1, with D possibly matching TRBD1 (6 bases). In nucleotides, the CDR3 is TGCGCCAGCAGCCTTACCACAGGGATGGACAATGAGCAGTTCTTC. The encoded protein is CASSLTTGMDNEQFF.